Detailed here is one T cell receptor beta chain. What it binds is not known. The source of the sample is a study of post-analysis software for immune sequencing data. Germline-derived CDR1 and CDR2 are SQVTM and ANQGSEA. The CDR3 loop spans 18 amino acids. Trimming removed 3 bases at V and 3 bases at J, with 21 bases between. cDNA libraries for TCR beta contained unique molecular identifiers. TCRdb re-derived calls from the PCR reads in MiXCR, one entry per CDR3 protein. The data hold about 430,000 distinct CDR3 sequences, with approximately 37% observed a single time. Notes on the study in general: Patients carried five TRBV segments more frequently than controls did, and TRBV5-6, TRBV5-1 and TRBV20-1 were among them.

The V gene is TRBV29-1, the J gene TRBJ2-6, with D uncertain. The sample taken for sequencing was blood. This sequence originates from a girl aged 2-9 years with multiple sclerosis. CDR3 sequence: CSVDSGSFNPGGANVLTF. The CDR3, as DNA: TGCAGCGTTGATTCCGGTAGCTTTAATCCTGGTGGGGCCAACGTCCTGACTTTC.